Listed below are T cell receptor beta chains from one sample, sequenced in a study of OX40 agonist ivuxolimab in advanced cancers. Sequencing used immunoSEQ multiplex PCR; TCRdb keeps in-frame clones, though not all of them. The top ten clones hold under 12% of a sample with 65,000 to 70,000 clones, around 91% of them seen once. Material: CD4+ or CD8+ T cells sorted from blood, obtained in a trial of the OX40 agonist ivuxolimab. These TCRs come from an adult with an advanced solid tumor such as melanoma, head and neck, liver or kidney cancer. CDR3s include the opening cysteine and the closing phenylalanine or tryptophan. D genes are given only for firm matches. Where a row states a size, it is once, few, many or the class of an expanded clone; other rows omit it.

CASSEVGLGGVETQYF,TGTGCCAGCAGTGAAGTTGGACTAGGGGGGGTAGAGACCCAGTACTTC,TRBJ2-5,-,TRBV2,-
CASSSDRGAYNQPQHF,TGTGCCAGCAGCTCTGACAGGGGGGCATACAATCAGCCCCAGCATTTT,TRBJ1-5,TRBD1,TRBV7-2,-
CAWSVGSFSGNTIYF,TGTGCCTGGAGTGTCGGGTCATTCTCTGGAAACACCATATATTTT,TRBJ1-3,-,TRBV30,-
CASRPGQGISGYTF,TGTGCCAGCAGGCCGGGACAGGGGATCTCTGGCTACACCTTC,TRBJ1-2,TRBD1,TRBV6-6,-
CASRGGTGASGNTIYF,TGCGCCAGCAGAGGAGGGACAGGGGCCTCTGGAAACACCATATATTTT,TRBJ1-3,TRBD1,TRBV5-1,-
CASSRALGMGEQYF,TGTGCCAGCTCCAGGGCCCTCGGCATGGGCGAGCAGTACTTC,TRBJ2-7,-,TRBV18,-
CASSLGAGLNDGGYTF,TGTGCCAGCAGCTTAGGGGCAGGGCTAAACGATGGTGGCTACACCTTC,TRBJ1-2,-,TRBV7-2,-
CASSGASVNTGELFF,TGTGCCAGCAGCGGGGCCAGTGTCAACACCGGGGAGCTGTTTTTT,TRBJ2-2,-,TRBV5-4,-
CASSQRTENNSPLHF,TGCGCCAGCAGCCAAAGGACGGAAAATAATTCACCCCTCCACTTT,TRBJ1-6,-,TRBV4-1,-
CASSIQVNTEAFF,TGTGCCAGTAGTATACAGGTGAACACTGAAGCTTTCTTT,TRBJ1-1,-,TRBV19,once
CSVDRGRETQYF,TGCAGCGTTGACCGCGGGAGAGAGACCCAGTACTTC,TRBJ2-5,TRBD2,TRBV29-1,-
CASSLRPPSGANVLTF,TGTGCCAGCAGCTTAAGGCCCCCTTCTGGGGCCAACGTCCTGACTTTC,TRBJ2-6,-,TRBV7-6,-
CASSLARLGRGIQYF,TGTGCCAGCAGCTTAGCCAGACTAGGGCGTGGCATTCAGTACTTC,TRBJ2-4,-,TRBV7-2,-
CASSRAGVVYNEQFF,TGTGCCAGCAGCCGGGCGGGAGTAGTATACAATGAGCAGTTCTTC,TRBJ2-1,TRBD2,TRBV7-3,-
CASTGTTYEQYF,TGTGCCAGCACCGGGACCACCTACGAGCAGTACTTC,TRBJ2-7,-,TRBV7-2,-
CASSYSGRLADTQYF,TGTGCCAGCAGTTACTCAGGGAGGTTGGCAGATACGCAGTATTTT,TRBJ2-3,-,TRBV6-5,-
CASSSQGGVGNTIYF,TGTGCCAGCAGCTCACAGGGGGGTGTCGGAAACACCATATATTTT,TRBJ1-3,TRBD1,TRBV7-2,-
CASRTAQGADEKLFF,TGTGCCAGCAGAACCGCGCAGGGGGCCGATGAAAAACTGTTTTTT,TRBJ1-4,TRBD1,TRBV7-9,few
CASSNGPGEGYTF,TGCGCCAGCAGTAACGGACCCGGAGAGGGCTACACCTTC,TRBJ1-2,-,TRBV5-1,-
CASSPEAKGEKLFF,TGTGCCAGCTCACCTGAGGCTAAGGGGGAAAAACTGTTTTTT,TRBJ1-4,-,TRBV18,few
CASSRGGPYTGELFF,TGTGCCAGCAGCCGAGGGGGTCCCTACACCGGGGAGCTGTTTTTT,TRBJ2-2,-,TRBV14,-
CASSPRGLTSYNEQFF,TGTGCCAGCAGCCCCAGGGGACTTACATCTTACAATGAGCAGTTCTTC,TRBJ2-1,-,TRBV7-3,-
CASSLFLGEQFF,TGTGCCAGCAGCTTATTCTTGGGGGAGCAGTTCTTC,TRBJ2-1,-,TRBV11-3,few
CASSLGLSAQPQHF,TGTGCCAGCAGCTTAGGTCTGTCTGCGCAGCCCCAGCATTTT,TRBJ1-5,-,TRBV7-2,-
CASSIGDRNQPQHF,TGTGCCAGTAGTATCGGGGACAGAAACCAGCCCCAGCATTTT,TRBJ1-5,TRBD1,TRBV19,few
CASSLLLALSYGQYF,TGTGCCAGCAGCTTATTACTAGCCCTTTCCTACGGGCAGTACTTC,TRBJ2-7,-,TRBV7-2,once
CAIRAALVPGQGQETQYF,TGTGCCATCAGGGCCGCGCTAGTCCCGGGACAGGGCCAAGAGACCCAGTACTTC,TRBJ2-5,TRBD1,TRBV10-3,-
CSSSGGSSGEFTDTQYF,TGCAGCTCTTCCGGTGGGTCTAGCGGGGAGTTCACAGATACGCAGTATTTT,TRBJ2-3,TRBD2,TRBV29-1,-
CASRDRVVTGELFF,TGCGCCAGCAGGGACAGGGTGGTCACCGGGGAGCTGTTTTTT,TRBJ2-2,TRBD1,TRBV5-1,-
CASSLGLAGGTDTQYF,TGTGCCAGCAGTCTGGGACTAGCGGGCGGCACAGATACGCAGTATTTT,TRBJ2-3,TRBD2,TRBV28,-
CASSFRAPSYNEQFF,TGTGCCAGCAGCTTTAGAGCCCCATCCTACAATGAGCAGTTCTTC,TRBJ2-1,-,TRBV7-6,-
CASSPPGSAYGQYF,TGTGCCAGCAGTCCCCCGGGATCTGCCTACGGGCAGTACTTC,TRBJ2-7,-,TRBV6-5,-
CARRFQHF,TGTGCCAGGAGATTTCAGCATTTT,TRBJ1-5,-,TRBV6-4,-
CATEGGGRTEAFF,TGTGCCACCGAGGGGGGTGGCCGCACTGAAGCTTTCTTT,TRBJ1-1,-,TRBV6-5,once
CASSLDDGQETQYF,TGTGCCAGCAGCTTAGATGATGGGCAAGAGACCCAGTACTTC,TRBJ2-5,-,TRBV11-3,-
CASSLSDYSTDTQYF,TGTGCCAGCAGCTTATCGGACTACTCCACAGATACGCAGTATTTT,TRBJ2-3,-,TRBV7-9,-
CASSLKRASGNANTGELFF,TGTGCCAGCAGCCTAAAGAGGGCTAGCGGGAATGCGAACACCGGGGAGCTGTTTTTT,TRBJ2-2,TRBD2,TRBV7-2,-
CASSLGSYQETQYF,TGCGCCAGCAGCTTGGGGTCGTACCAAGAGACCCAGTACTTC,TRBJ2-5,-,TRBV5-1,-
CAGSRRDYDEQYF,TGTGCCGGGAGTCGCAGGGACTATGACGAGCAGTACTTC,TRBJ2-7,TRBD2,TRBV7-9,-
CASRAQGTYEQYF,TGTGCCAGTAGGGCACAGGGAACCTACGAGCAGTACTTC,TRBJ2-7,-,TRBV19,once
CASSSHTNTIYF,TGTGCCAGCAGCTCACACACAAACACCATATATTTT,TRBJ1-3,-,TRBV7-2,-
CASSLGPGRQETQYF,TGTGCCAGCAGCTTAGGGCCGGGTCGCCAAGAGACCCAGTACTTC,TRBJ2-5,-,TRBV7-2,-
CASRRDRGSNEQFF,TGTGCCAGCAGACGGGACAGGGGGTCCAATGAGCAGTTCTTC,TRBJ2-1,TRBD1,TRBV2,-
CASSLSVGRVATEAFF,TGTGCCAGCAGCTTAAGCGTAGGAAGGGTGGCAACTGAAGCTTTCTTT,TRBJ1-1,-,TRBV7-8,-